The clone carrying this TCR beta chain was counted a single time. This entry comes from a study of T cell changes during pregnancy in multiple sclerosis. Trimming stripped 6 bases from V and 2 bases from J, with 10 bases between. Germline V gene data show CDR1 as GTSNPN and CDR2 as SVGIG (reference sequence). This CDR3 comprises 12 residues. Clones were sequenced by immunoSEQ multiplex PCR, and TCRdb holds only the in-frame ones, with some missing. The table records about 40,000 clones, 80% to 90% of them present only once. The sequence was collected from a female donor with multiple sclerosis, enrolled in a pregnancy study. This rearrangement joins TRBV30 to TRBJ1-2; D not certain. Sequencing used CD4+ T cells from peripheral blood mononuclear cells, obtained in the first trimester of pregnancy. The CDR3 loop is CACLSMNYGYTF. The CDR3 DNA is TGTGCCTGTCTAAGTATGAACTATGGCTACACCTTC.